This TCR beta chain derives from a study of T cells in Graves' hyperthyroidism and ophthalmopathy. This clonotype was detected many times. The antigen is undetermined. V lost 0 bases and J lost 2, with 9 bases in between. The CDR3 totals 15 residues. Germline-derived CDR1 and CDR2 are SGHRS and YFSETQ. RNA transcripts were the template for amplifying TCR beta CDR3 regions. The HTBI primer set was used in a first-round RT-PCR of the TCR CDR3. Each CDR3 protein is one row after TCRdb ran MiXCR on the multiplex PCR reads. This sample yields more than 300,000 distinct CDR3 sequences, of which more than 12% are seen a single time; roughly a fifth belongs to the top ten. Study-wide findings and caveats: In the blood, most expanded thyroid clonotypes above 0.001 appeared as well.

The sequence derives from a woman in her twenties or thirties with Graves' ophthalmopathy. The rearrangement links TRBV5-1 to TRBJ1-5; D not resolved. The sequencing input was blood. The DNA of the CDR3 is TGCGCCAGCAGCTTGGATGTTGGAGGCAATCAGCCCCAGCATTTT. This sequence encodes CASSLDVGGNQPQHF.